A selection of T cell receptor beta chains follows, all from one sample in a study of T cell responses to AZD1222 COVID-19 vaccine. Produced via immunoSEQ multiplex PCR; TCRdb's table is partial and in-frame only. This table has roughly 110,000 clones, around nine tenths appearing once. The specimen was peripheral blood, collected on day 0 of AZD1222 vaccination. These receptor sequences come from an adult in good health. Both conserved end residues are part of each CDR3. D genes are given only for firm matches. Rows give clone size only sometimes, using once, few, many, or a class for an expanded clone.

-	14	TRBV6-2/TRBV6-3	-	TRBJ2-3	CASSWVEGTDTQYF	TGTGCCAGCAGTTGGGTGGAGGGCACAGATACGCAGTATTTT
-	19	TRBV12-2	-	TRBJ2-1	CASRLARYMGKSTHYEQFF	TGTGCAAGTCGCTTAGCGAGATACATGGGAAAATCTACCCACTATGAGCAGTTCTTC
TRBD1	14	TRBV5-4	few	TRBJ1-2	CASSLVGQGYGYTF	TGTGCCAGCAGCTTGGTCGGACAGGGGTATGGCTACACCTTC
-	11	TRBV19	-	TRBJ1-1	CASRRGTEAFF	TGTGCCAGTAGGAGGGGGACTGAAGCTTTCTTT
-	15	TRBV5-1	-	TRBJ2-1	CASSETAVTNNEQFF	TGCGCCAGCAGCGAGACAGCGGTGACCAACAATGAGCAGTTCTTC
-	15	TRBV13	-	TRBJ1-4	CASSLRTASNEKLFF	TGTGCCAGCAGCTTGAGGACAGCTTCTAATGAAAAACTGTTTTTT
TRBD1	13	TRBV29-1	once	TRBJ2-1	CSADGTAYNEQFF	TGCAGCGCTGACGGGACAGCATACAATGAGCAGTTCTTC
-	15	TRBV30	-	TRBJ1-4	CAWSVQQGVNEKLFF	TGTGCCTGGAGTGTACAGCAGGGTGTAAATGAAAAACTGTTTTTT
-	14	TRBV25-1	-	TRBJ1-1	CASSSWVENTEAFF	TGTGCCAGCAGTTCGTGGGTCGAGAACACTGAAGCTTTCTTT
-	13	TRBV19	-	TRBJ1-1	CASNLQRNTEAFF	TGTGCCAGTAATCTACAGCGGAACACTGAAGCTTTCTTT
TRBD2	15	TRBV9	-	TRBJ2-7	CASSPREGDSYEQYF	TGTGCCAGCAGCCCGCGGGAGGGAGACTCCTACGAGCAGTACTTC
-	12	TRBV7-2	-	TRBJ1-3	CASSPIGNTIYF	TGTGCCAGCAGCCCGATCGGAAACACCATATATTTT
TRBD2	16	TRBV6-4	-	TRBJ2-2	CASSHTSGVNTGELFF	TGTGCCAGCAGCCACACTAGCGGGGTAAACACCGGGGAGCTGTTTTTT
-	14	TRBV5-1	-	TRBJ1-6	CASSLEGDNSPLHF	TGCGCCAGCAGCTTGGAGGGGGATAATTCACCCCTCCACTTT
-	14	TRBV7-5	-	TRBJ2-7	CARSKRVWRYEQYF	TGTGCCAGAAGCAAACGGGTATGGCGCTACGAGCAGTACTTC
TRBD2	15	TRBV19	-	TRBJ2-5	CASRDFRIAGGLQYF	TGTGCCAGTAGGGACTTTCGGATAGCGGGGGGCCTCCAGTACTTC
-	14	TRBV10-3	-	TRBJ2-1	CAISGQGPANEQFF	TGTGCCATCAGTGGTCAGGGGCCCGCCAATGAGCAGTTCTTC
-	17	TRBV7-9	-	TRBJ2-1	CASSLAGRTSSYNEQFF	TGTGCCAGCAGCTTAGCCGGACGGACGAGCTCCTACAATGAGCAGTTCTTC
-	17	TRBV7-2	few	TRBJ2-4	CASSLWGFVADENIQYF	TGTGCCAGCAGCTTATGGGGGTTTGTGGCGGACGAAAACATTCAGTACTTC
TRBD2	16	TRBV19	-	TRBJ2-1	CASSVASGLTDNEQFF	TGTGCCAGTAGTGTCGCTAGCGGGCTTACCGACAATGAGCAGTTCTTC
-	19	TRBV7-9	-	TRBJ1-4	CASSLSWGGTGETNEKLFF	TGTGCCAGCAGCTTATCTTGGGGAGGAACCGGTGAGACTAATGAAAAACTGTTTTTT
-	12	TRBV11-2	-	TRBJ2-3	CASSLSTDTQYF	TGTGCCAGCAGCTTGTCTACAGATACGCAGTATTTT
TRBD1	18	TRBV3-1/TRBV3-2	-	TRBJ1-1	CASRHKIRGTGGATEAFF	TGTGCCAGCAGACACAAAATTAGAGGGACAGGGGGTGCCACTGAAGCTTTCTTT
-	17	TRBV7-2	once	TRBJ1-5	CASSFTGTPYSNQPQHF	TGTGCCAGCAGCTTTACCGGGACACCTTATAGCAATCAGCCCCAGCATTTT
TRBD2	18	TRBV11-2	-	TRBJ2-4	CASSGLAGAGGAKNIQYF	TGTGCCAGCAGCGGACTAGCGGGGGCGGGAGGAGCCAAAAACATTCAGTACTTC
-	15	TRBV6-5	-	TRBJ1-6	CASRPTQDFDSPLHF	TGTGCCAGCAGACCCACACAGGATTTTGATTCACCCCTCCACTTT
-	15	TRBV7-8	-	TRBJ2-2	CASSPPARHTGELFF	TGTGCCAGCAGCCCACCCGCCCGGCACACCGGGGAGCTGTTTTTT
-	15	TRBV9	-	TRBJ1-2	CASSVEGRPLEGYTF	TGTGCCAGCAGCGTGGAGGGACGGCCCCTGGAGGGCTACACCTTC
TRBD1	13	TRBV3-1/TRBV3-2	-	TRBJ2-5	CATSTGGEETQYF	TGTGCCACATCGACAGGGGGGGAAGAGACCCAGTACTTC